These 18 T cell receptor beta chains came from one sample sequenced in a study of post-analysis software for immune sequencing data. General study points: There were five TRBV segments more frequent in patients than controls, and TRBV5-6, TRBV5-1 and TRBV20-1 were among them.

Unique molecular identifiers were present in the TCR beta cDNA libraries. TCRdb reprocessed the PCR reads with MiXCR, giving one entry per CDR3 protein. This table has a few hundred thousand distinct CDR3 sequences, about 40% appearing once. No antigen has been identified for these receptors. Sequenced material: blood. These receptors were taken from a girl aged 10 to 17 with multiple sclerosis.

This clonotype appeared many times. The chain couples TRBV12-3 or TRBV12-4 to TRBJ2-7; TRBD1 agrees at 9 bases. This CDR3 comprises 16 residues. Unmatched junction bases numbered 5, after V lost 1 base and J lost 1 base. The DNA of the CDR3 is TGTGCCAGCAGTTTAGGCCAGGGGACAGGGTCCTACGAGCAGTACTTC. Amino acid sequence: CASSLGQGTGSYEQYF.

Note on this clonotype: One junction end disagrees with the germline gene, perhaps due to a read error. The CDR3 nucleotides are TGTGCCAGCAGTGACAGGGCGAATGAAGAACTGTTTTTT. This gives the protein CASSDRANEELFF. The chain links TRBV2 to TRBJ1-4; D is possibly TRBD1 (5 bases). Germline lookup yields CDR1 SNHLY and CDR2 FYNNEI. This CDR3 is 13 amino acids long. Looking up the rest from reference TRBV2 and TRBJ1-4 gives the full variable domain: EPEVTQTPSHQVTQMGQEVILRCVPISNHLYFYWYRQILGQKVEFLVSFYNNEISEKSEIFDDQFSVERPDGSNFTLKIRSTKLEDSAMYFCASSDRANEELFFGSGTQLSVL.

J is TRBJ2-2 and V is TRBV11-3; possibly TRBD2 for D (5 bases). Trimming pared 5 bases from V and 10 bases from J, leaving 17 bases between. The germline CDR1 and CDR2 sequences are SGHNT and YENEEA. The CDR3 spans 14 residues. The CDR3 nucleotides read TGTGCCAGCAGCCCTGGTCGTTTGGAGGAGGAGCTGTTTTTT. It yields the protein CASSPGRLEEELFF.

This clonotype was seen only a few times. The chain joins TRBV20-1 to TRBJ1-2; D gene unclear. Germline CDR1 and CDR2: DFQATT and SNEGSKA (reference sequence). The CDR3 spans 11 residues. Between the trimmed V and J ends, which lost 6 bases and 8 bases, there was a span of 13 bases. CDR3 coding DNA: TGCAGTGCGCCGACTAGGGAGGGCTACACCTTC. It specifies CSAPTREGYTF.

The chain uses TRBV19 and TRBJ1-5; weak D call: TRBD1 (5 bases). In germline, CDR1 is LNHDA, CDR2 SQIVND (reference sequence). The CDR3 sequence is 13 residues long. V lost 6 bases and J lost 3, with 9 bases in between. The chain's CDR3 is CASSGTDNQPQHF. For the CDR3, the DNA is TGTGCCAGTAGCGGGACGGACAATCAGCCCCAGCATTTT.

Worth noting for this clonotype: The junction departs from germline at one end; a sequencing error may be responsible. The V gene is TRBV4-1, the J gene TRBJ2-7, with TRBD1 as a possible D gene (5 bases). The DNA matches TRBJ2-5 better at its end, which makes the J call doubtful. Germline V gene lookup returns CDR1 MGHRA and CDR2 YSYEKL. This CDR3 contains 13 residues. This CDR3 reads CASSVIGQGTQYF. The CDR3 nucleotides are TGCGCCAGCAGCGTAATTGGACAAGGGACCCAGTACTTC.

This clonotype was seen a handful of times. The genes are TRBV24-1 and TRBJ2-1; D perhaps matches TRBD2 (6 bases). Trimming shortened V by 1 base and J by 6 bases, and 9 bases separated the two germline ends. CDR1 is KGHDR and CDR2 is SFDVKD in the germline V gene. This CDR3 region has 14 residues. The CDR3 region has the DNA TGTGCCACCAGTGATTTTACCGGGGGCAATGAGCAGTTCTTC. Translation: CATSDFTGGNEQFF.

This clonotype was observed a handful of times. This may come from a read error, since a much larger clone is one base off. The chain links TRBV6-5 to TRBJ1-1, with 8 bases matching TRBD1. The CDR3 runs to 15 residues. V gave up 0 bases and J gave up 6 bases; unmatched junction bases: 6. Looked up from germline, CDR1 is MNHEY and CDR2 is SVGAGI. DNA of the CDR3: TGTGCCAGCAGTTACTCGGCAGGGGGCACGGCTGAAGCTTTCTTT. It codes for CASSYSAGGTAEAFF.

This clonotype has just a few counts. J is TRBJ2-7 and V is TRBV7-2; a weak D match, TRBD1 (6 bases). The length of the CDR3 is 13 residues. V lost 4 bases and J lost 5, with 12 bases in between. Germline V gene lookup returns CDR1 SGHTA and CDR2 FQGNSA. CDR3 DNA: TGTGCCAGCAGCTCTAGAACAGGGCACGAGCAGTACTTC. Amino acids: CASSSRTGHEQYF.

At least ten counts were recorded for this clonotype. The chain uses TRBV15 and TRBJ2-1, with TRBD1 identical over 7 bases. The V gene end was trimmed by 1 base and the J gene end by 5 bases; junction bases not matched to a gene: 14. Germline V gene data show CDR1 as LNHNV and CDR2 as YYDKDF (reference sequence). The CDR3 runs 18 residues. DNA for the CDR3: TGTGCCACCAGCAGAGCCCTAATTGACAGGGTAACGAACAATGAGCAGTTCTTC. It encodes CATSRALIDRVTNNEQFF. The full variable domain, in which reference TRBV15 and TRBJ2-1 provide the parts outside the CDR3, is DAMVIQNPRYQVTQFGKPVTLSCSQTLNHNVMYWYQQKSSQAPKLLFHYYDKDFNNEADTPDNFQSRRPNTSFCFLDIRSPGLGDTAMYLCATSRALIDRVTNNEQFFGPGTRLTVL.

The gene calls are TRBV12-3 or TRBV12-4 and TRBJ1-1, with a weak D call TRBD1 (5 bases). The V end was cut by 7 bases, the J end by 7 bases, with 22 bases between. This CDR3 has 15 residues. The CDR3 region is CASTTPPSGRNEAFF. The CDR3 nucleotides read TGTGCCAGCACCACACCGCCCTCAGGGCGAAATGAAGCTTTCTTT.

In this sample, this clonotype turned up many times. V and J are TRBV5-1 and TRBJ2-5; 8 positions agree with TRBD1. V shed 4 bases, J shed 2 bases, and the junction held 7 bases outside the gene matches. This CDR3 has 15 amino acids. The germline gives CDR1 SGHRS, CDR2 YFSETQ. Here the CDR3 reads CASSRGQGAQETQYF. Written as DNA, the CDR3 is TGCGCCAGCAGCCGAGGGCAGGGGGCTCAAGAGACCCAGTACTTC.

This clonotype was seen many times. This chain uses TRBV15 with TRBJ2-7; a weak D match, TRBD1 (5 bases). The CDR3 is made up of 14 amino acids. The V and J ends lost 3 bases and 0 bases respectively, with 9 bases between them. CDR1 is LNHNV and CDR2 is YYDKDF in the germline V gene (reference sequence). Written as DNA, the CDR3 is TGTGCCACCAGCAGCCTCCAGGGCTCCTACGAGCAGTACTTC. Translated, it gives CATSSLQGSYEQYF.

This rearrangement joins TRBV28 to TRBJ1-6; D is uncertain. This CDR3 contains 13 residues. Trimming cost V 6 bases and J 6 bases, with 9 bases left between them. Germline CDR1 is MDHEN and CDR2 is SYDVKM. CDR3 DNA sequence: TGTGCCAGCAGGCGTGACCCTAATTCACCCCTCCACTTT. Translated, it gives CASRRDPNSPLHF. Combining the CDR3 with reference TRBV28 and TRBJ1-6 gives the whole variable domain DVKVTQSSRYLVKRTGEKVFLECVQDMDHENMFWYRQDPGLGLRLIYFSYDVKMKEKGDIPEGYSVSREKKERFSLILESASTNQTSMYLCASRRDPNSPLHFGNGTRLTVT.

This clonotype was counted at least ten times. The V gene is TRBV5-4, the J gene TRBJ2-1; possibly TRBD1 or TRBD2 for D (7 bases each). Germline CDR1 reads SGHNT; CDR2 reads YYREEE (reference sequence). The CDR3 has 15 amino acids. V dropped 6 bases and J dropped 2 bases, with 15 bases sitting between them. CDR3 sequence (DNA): TGTGCCAGCACCCAGGGGGGGGGGACCTACAATGAGCAGTTCTTC. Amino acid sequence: CASTQGGGTYNEQFF.

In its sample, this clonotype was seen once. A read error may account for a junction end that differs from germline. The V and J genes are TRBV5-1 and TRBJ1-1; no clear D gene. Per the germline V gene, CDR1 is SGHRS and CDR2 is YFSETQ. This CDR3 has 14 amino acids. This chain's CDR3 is CTSSLDGMNTEAFF. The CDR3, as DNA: TGCACCAGCAGCTTGGACGGCATGAACACTGAAGCTTTCTTT.

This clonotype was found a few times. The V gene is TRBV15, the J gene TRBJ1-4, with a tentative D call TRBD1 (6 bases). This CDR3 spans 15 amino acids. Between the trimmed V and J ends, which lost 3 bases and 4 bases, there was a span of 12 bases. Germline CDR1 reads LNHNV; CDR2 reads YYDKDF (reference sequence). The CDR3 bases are TGTGCCACCAGCAGGCCCGGGACAATTAATGAAAAACTGTTTTTT. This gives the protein CATSRPGTINEKLFF.

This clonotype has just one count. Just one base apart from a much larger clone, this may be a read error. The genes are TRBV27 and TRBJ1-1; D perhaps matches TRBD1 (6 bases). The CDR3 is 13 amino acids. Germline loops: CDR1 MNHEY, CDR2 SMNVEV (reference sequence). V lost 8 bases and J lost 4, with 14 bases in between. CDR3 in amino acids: CASQRGAGTEAFF. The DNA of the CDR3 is TGTGCCAGCCAACGGGGGGCCGGCACTGAAGCTTTCTTT.